Listed below are T cell receptor beta chains from one sample, sequenced in a study of blood T cells in healthy people across ages. TCRdb reanalysed the 5' RACE reads using MiXCR and keeps one entry per CDR3 protein. Counted here are 700,000 to 850,000 distinct CDR3 sequences, 53% occurring once; the ten biggest clones make up about 42%. Sequenced input: blood. The source of these receptors is a man older than 75 in good health. The CDR3 runs from the conserved cysteine through the conserved F or W. D genes are given only for firm matches. Where a row states a size, it is once, few, many or the class of an expanded clone; other rows omit it.

d_call,j_call,v_call,clone_size,cdr3_aa,cdr3_nt
TRBD2,TRBJ2-5,TRBV7-8,.,CASSLESGLEETQYF,TGTGCCAGCAGCTTAGAATCGGGACTAGAAGAGACCCAGTACTTC
TRBD1,TRBJ2-6,TRBV7-2,once,CASSSRTGASGADVLTF,TGTGCCAGCAGCAGCCGGACAGGGGCCTCTGGGGCCGACGTCCTGACTTTC
.,TRBJ2-3,TRBV9,few,CASSVRTASDTQYF,TGTGCCAGCAGCGTACGGACCGCCTCAGATACGCAGTATTTT
.,TRBJ1-2,TRBV3-1,.,CASSVTGSQGYTF,TGTGCCAGCAGCGTTACAGGGTCACAAGGCTACACCTTC
.,TRBJ1-2,TRBV6-1,.,CASSEAQVANYGYTF,TGTGCCAGCAGTGAAGCCCAGGTAGCTAACTATGGCTACACCTTC
.,TRBJ1-2,TRBV7-2,.,CASSSRGRESGYTF,TGTGCCAGCAGCTCGAGGGGCAGGGAAAGTGGCTACACCTTC
TRBD2,TRBJ2-5,TRBV5-1,.,CASSSGLAPNEQYF,TGCGCCAGCAGCTCGGGACTAGCGCCCAATGAGCAGTACTTC
.,TRBJ2-3,TRBV28,.,CASRTLRGVFTDTQYF,TGTGCCAGCAGGACCTTACGAGGGGTCTTCACAGATACGCAGTATTTT
.,TRBJ1-2,TRBV6-5,.,CASSYSIGSHYYDYTF,TGTGCCAGCAGTTACTCGATAGGCAGCCACTACTATGACTACACCTTC
TRBD2,TRBJ2-1,TRBV4-1,once,CASGQEKLAGAGEQFF,TGCGCCAGCGGCCAAGAGAAGCTAGCGGGAGCCGGGGAGCAGTTCTTC
.,TRBJ1-4,TRBV20-1,few,CSARLPKGDEKLFF,TGCAGTGCTAGACTACCAAAGGGAGACGAAAAACTGTTTTTT
.,TRBJ2-5,TRBV5-1,.,CASSWGPSGETQYF,TGCGCCAGCAGCTGGGGCCCATCGGGGGAGACCCAGTACTTC
.,TRBJ1-2,TRBV29-1,.,CSVADTDYGYTF,TGCAGCGTTGCGGATACTGACTATGGCTACACCTTC
.,TRBJ1-4,TRBV29-1,few,CSVDPTGRNEKLFF,TGCAGCGTTGACCCTACAGGGCGGAATGAAAAACTGTTTTTT
TRBD1,TRBJ2-7,TRBV2,.,CASSESWDSHYEQYF,TGTGCCAGCAGTGAAAGTTGGGACAGTCACTACGAGCAGTACTTC
TRBD1,TRBJ2-4,TRBV28,few,CASSLGTGVVKNIQYF,TGTGCCAGCAGTTTAGGGACAGGGGTGGTCAAAAACATTCAGTACTTC
TRBD1,TRBJ2-7,TRBV12-5,.,CASGLSGTAYEQYF,TGTGCTAGTGGTTTGTCCGGGACAGCCTACGAGCAGTACTTC
.,TRBJ2-7,TRBV7-2,.,CASSQPTGFSYEQYF,TGTGCCAGCAGCCAACCTACGGGGTTCTCCTACGAGCAGTACTTC
.,TRBJ2-5,TRBV3-1,.,CASSARTIQETQYF,TGTGCCAGCAGCGCTCGGACTATCCAAGAGACCCAGTACTTC
.,TRBJ2-3,TRBV5-1,.,CASSLRADTDTQYF,TGCGCCAGCAGCTTGAGGGCAGACACAGATACGCAGTATTTT
.,TRBJ1-1,TRBV5-1,.,CASSLGQGRGNTEAFF,TGCGCCAGCAGCTTGGGGCAGGGGCGAGGGAACACTGAAGCTTTCTTT
TRBD2,TRBJ2-5,TRBV5-1,few,CASSLVAGLAGEQYF,TGCGCCAGCAGCTTGGTCGCCGGGTTGGCGGGAGAGCAGTACTTC
TRBD1,TRBJ1-4,TRBV6-5,.,CASSLRGQAYEKLFF,TGTGCCAGCAGCCTCCGAGGACAGGCATATGAAAAACTGTTTTTT
.,TRBJ1-2,TRBV6-1,.,CASSENPRDYGYTF,TGTGCCAGCAGTGAAAACCCACGTGACTATGGCTACACCTTC
TRBD2,TRBJ2-3,TRBV7-2,.,CAAGTNTDTQYF,TGTGCCGCAGGGACTAACACAGATACGCAGTATTTT
.,TRBJ2-7,TRBV7-9,few,CASSPPEWQLGYEQYF,TGTGCCAGCAGCCCCCCCGAGTGGCAGCTAGGATACGAGCAGTACTTC
.,TRBJ1-1,TRBV2,.,CASSDRAMNTEAFF,TGTGCCAGCAGTGACAGGGCTATGAACACTGAAGCTTTCTTT
TRBD2,TRBJ2-5,TRBV5-1,.,CASSLRLAGVRDEQYF,TGCGCCAGCAGCTTACGATTAGCGGGAGTACGGGATGAGCAGTACTTC